The 27 T cell receptor beta chains presented below share a single source sample, sequenced in a study of breast tumors, draining lymph nodes, adjacent tissues. MiXCR was run by TCRdb on the multiplex PCR reads, yielding one entry per CDR3 protein. Of some 21,000 distinct CDR3 sequences in the sample, about 38% were seen once. The sample was breast tumor tissue. The receptors were sampled from a female donor with breast cancer. Some clones in this sample may be carry-over from other donors' samples.

CDR3 region: CASSLLRASAIQETQYF. The CDR3, as DNA: TGTGCCAGCAGCTTACTACGAGCAAGCGCTATCCAAGAGACCCAGTACTTC. The chain recombines TRBV7-2 with TRBJ2-5; D gene uncertain. Trimming removed 2 bases at V and 1 base at J, with 17 bases between. The V gene's germline CDR1 is SGHTA and CDR2 FQGNSA. The length of the CDR3 is 17 residues.

This sequence joins TRBV25-1 and TRBJ1-5; tentative D call: TRBD1 (6 bases). V lost 1 base and J lost 7, with 14 bases in between. Germline V CDR1 and CDR2: MGHDK, SYGVNS. This CDR3 has 15 amino acids. The CDR3 DNA reads as TGTGCCAGCAGTGAATGGCTACAGGGATTGCAGCCCCAGCATTTT. This encodes CASSEWLQGLQPQHF. Filled out from reference TRBV25-1 and TRBJ1-5, the complete variable domain reads EADIYQTPRYLVIGTGKKITLECSQTMGHDKMYWYQQDPGMELHLIHYSYGVNSTEKGDLSSESTVSRIRTEHFPLTLESARPSHTSQYLCASSEWLQGLQPQHFGDGTRLSIL.

This clonotype was found many times. The chain uses TRBV9 and TRBJ1-2; 8 nucleotides align to TRBD1. The junction had 12 bases not matched to a gene; V was cut back by 0 bases and J by 8 bases. The CDR3 totals 16 residues. Germline V gives CDR1 SGDLS, CDR2 YYNGEE. The CDR3 protein is CASSVGCCGTGPGYTF. The CDR3 DNA reads as TGTGCCAGCAGCGTAGGGTGTTGCGGGACAGGCCCCGGCTACACCTTC. Looking up the rest from reference TRBV9 and TRBJ1-2 gives the full variable domain: DSGVTQTPKHLITATGQRVTLRCSPRSGDLSVYWYQQSLDQGLQFLIQYYNGEERAKGNILERFSAQQFPDLHSELNLSSLELGDSALYFCASSVGCCGTGPGYTFGSGTRLTVV.

This clonotype has only a few counts. For the CDR3, the DNA is TGTGCCAGCAGCTACCAAGGGGGCCTAGCGAACTCCTACGAGCAGTACTTC. Protein product: CASSYQGGLANSYEQYF. The chain has TRBV7-2 and TRBJ2-7; tentatively, D is TRBD1 (7 bases). V shed 4 bases and J shed 0 bases, with 19 bases lying between them. The CDR3 has 17 residues. Germline V CDR1 and CDR2: SGHTA, FQGNSA.

J is TRBJ1-5 and V is TRBV3-1, with no clear D. The germline V gene encodes CDR1 LGHDT and CDR2 YNNKEL (reference sequence). CDR3 length: 13 residues. The V end was cut by 0 bases, the J end by 9 bases, with 9 bases between. CDR3 DNA: TGTGCCAGCAGCCAAGAAGGAGGGAGGCCCCAGCATTTT. Its protein product is CASSQEGGRPQHF. Filled out from reference TRBV3-1 and TRBJ1-5, the complete variable domain reads DTAVSQTPKYLVTQMGNDKSIKCEQNLGHDTMYWYKQDSKKFLKIMFSYNNKELIINETVPNRFSPKSPDKAHLNLHINSLELGDSAVYFCASSQEGGRPQHFGDGTRLSIL.

The chain carries TRBV7-3 and TRBJ1-3; D uncertain. The CDR3 loop spans 13 amino acids. Trimming cost V 5 bases and J 4 bases, with 9 bases left between them. CDR1 is SGHTA, CDR2 FQGTGA, per germline. The CDR3 sequence: CASSPSGGNTIYF. CDR3 nucleotides: TGTGCCAGCAGCCCATCTGGAGGAAACACCATATATTTT.

This sequence joins TRBV7-2 and TRBJ1-5; possibly TRBD1 for D (6 bases). Trimming removed 5 bases at V and 6 bases at J, with 14 bases between. The CDR3 consists of 14 residues. Per the germline V gene, CDR1 is SGHTA and CDR2 is FQGNSA. The CDR3 bases are TGTGCCAGCAGCCAAGTTACAGGGAGTCAGCCCCAGCATTTT. It codes for CASSQVTGSQPQHF.

The rearrangement uses TRBV7-6 and TRBJ1-4; TRBD1 matches 8 bases. Losses at the gene ends were 4 bases for V and 7 bases for J; bases not matched to a gene: 11. This CDR3 contains 16 residues. In germline, CDR1 is SGHVS, CDR2 FNYEAQ. The DNA of the CDR3 is TGTGCCAGCAGCTCAGACCCAGGGGGCATTGGTGAAAAACTGTTTTTT. Its protein product is CASSSDPGGIGEKLFF.

This chain links TRBV5-1 with TRBJ2-7; D remains ambiguous. The CDR3 loop spans 16 amino acids. Deletions cut 5 bases from V and 3 bases from J, with 21 bases between. CDR1 is SGHRS and CDR2 is YFSETQ in the germline V gene. The CDR3 spells CASSETSWVSVYEQYF. In nucleotides, the CDR3 is TGCGCCAGCAGTGAGACCAGTTGGGTCTCCGTCTACGAGCAGTACTTC.

The chain uses TRBV6-6 and TRBJ2-7, with 7 bases aligning to TRBD1. The CDR3 contains 14 residues. The ends lost 5 bases at V and 2 bases at J; junction bases unmatched: 6. CDR1 is MNHNY and CDR2 is SVGAGI in the germline V gene (reference sequence). The CDR3 loop is CASSPRDSTYEQYF. The CDR3 DNA reads TGTGCCAGCAGTCCTCGGGACAGTACCTACGAGCAGTACTTC.

The chain employs TRBV19 and TRBJ2-3, with D perhaps assigned TRBD1 or TRBD2 (6 bases each). This CDR3 comprises 15 residues. Trimming stripped 4 bases from V and 0 bases from J, with 11 bases between. Germline assignment: CDR1 LNHDA and CDR2 SQIVND (reference sequence). This CDR3 reads CASSRVGGSTDTQYF. CDR3 nucleotides: TGTGCCAGTAGTAGGGTGGGGGGCAGCACAGATACGCAGTATTTT.

The chain couples TRBV18 to TRBJ1-2; D gene uncertain. V was pared by 1 base and J by 4 bases, with 10 bases between. Germline V gene data show CDR1 as KGHSH and CDR2 as LQKENI. The CDR3 totals 14 residues. CDR3 loop: CASSPLPESYGYTF. The CDR3 DNA reads TGTGCCAGCTCACCACTTCCCGAAAGCTATGGCTACACCTTC. The full variable domain, its missing parts supplied by reference TRBV18 and TRBJ1-2, is NAGVMQNPRHLVRRRGQEARLRCSPMKGHSHVYWYRQLPEEGLKFMVYLQKENIIDESGMPKERFSAEFPKEGPSILRIQQVVRGDSAAYFCASSPLPESYGYTFGSGTRLTVV.

In its sample, this clonotype is medium-sized (0.01 to 0.1%). The chain joins TRBV5-1 to TRBJ2-5; D is uncertain. Germline V gives CDR1 SGHRS, CDR2 YFSETQ. Trimming left V 2 bases short and J 5 bases short, with 10 bases between. The CDR3 consists of 13 residues. The CDR3 sequence: CASSFGTFETQYF. In nucleotides, the CDR3 is TGCGCCAGCAGCTTCGGAACATTTGAGACCCAGTACTTC. The full variable domain, with the rest looked up from reference TRBV5-1 and TRBJ2-5, is KAGVTQTPRYLIKTRGQQVTLSCSPISGHRSVSWYQQTPGQGLQFLFEYFSETQRNKGNFPGRFSGRQFSNSRSEMNVSTLELGDSALYLCASSFGTFETQYFGPGTRLLVL.

The chain employs TRBV10-3 and TRBJ2-4; D is perhaps TRBD2 (6 bases). Germline V gene sequence: CDR1 ENHRY, CDR2 SYGVKD. The CDR3 has 15 residues. Trimming shortened V by 3 bases and J by 4 bases, and 13 bases separated the two germline ends. CDR3 DNA sequence: TGTGCCATCAGTGATCCCTCAGGAGGGAAAAACATTCAGTACTTC. It specifies CAISDPSGGKNIQYF.

Concerning this clonotype: The junction departs from the called germline gene at one end, perhaps through a read error. V and J are TRBV6-6 and TRBJ1-5; D gene ambiguous. This CDR3 has 14 residues. From germline, CDR1 is MNHNY and CDR2 SVGAGI (reference sequence). For the CDR3, the DNA is TGTGCCAGCAGTCACTCTTCAGGTGGTCAGCCCCAGCATTTT. Its translation: CASSHSSGGQPQHF.

On this clonotype: A read error may account for a junction end that differs from germline. V and J are TRBV11-1 and TRBJ2-7, with D possibly TRBD2 on 5 matching bases. Germline V lookup: CDR1 SGHAT, CDR2 FQDESV (reference sequence). The CDR3 loop spans 13 amino acids. The CDR3 region has the DNA TGTGCCAGCAGATTAGGAGGTTACCACGAGCAGTACTTC. Protein: CASRLGGYHEQYF. Based on the CDR3 plus reference TRBV11-1 and TRBJ2-7, the full variable domain is EAEVAQSPRYKITEKSQAVAFWCDPISGHATLYWYRQILGQGPELLVQFQDESVVDDSQLPKDRFSAERLKGVDSTLKIQPAELGDSAMYLCASRLGGYHEQYFGPGTRLTVT.

This clonotype was seen repeatedly, ten times or more. The V and J genes are TRBV4-2 and TRBJ2-7; D gene ambiguous. CDR1 LGHNA and CDR2 YNFKEQ come from the germline V gene. Trimming took 0 bases from V and 6 from J, leaving 3 bases between them. The CDR3 consists of 11 residues. The CDR3 is CASSQDVEQYF. In nucleotides, the CDR3 is TGTGCCAGCAGCCAAGATGTCGAGCAGTACTTC.

Details on this clonotype: Because it lacks the conserved phenylalanine or tryptophan at the end, this CDR3 is likely a read error. Because the CDR3's place on the DNA is in doubt, the DNA is left out and the CDR3 is given as listed by TCRdb. This chain joins TRBV19 and TRBJ2-7; the table assigns TRBD2, which was not confirmed against the DNA. The CDR3 length equals 8 residues, ends included. From germline, CDR1 is LNHDA and CDR2 SQIVND (reference sequence). CDR3 sequence: CASRIVGG.

This clonotype is a singleton in its sample. DNA of the CDR3: TGCAGTGCTCCAAATACAGGGTTCTACAATGAGCAGTTCTTC. Its protein is CSAPNTGFYNEQFF. The rearrangement uses TRBV20-1 and TRBJ2-1; possibly TRBD1 for D (6 bases). The CDR3 is 14 residues long. The germline gives CDR1 DFQATT, CDR2 SNEGSKA (reference sequence). V gave up 5 bases and J gave up 3 bases, with 14 bases separating them.

To note about this clonotype: One end of the junction does not line up with germline, which may come from a read error. The chain links TRBV15 to TRBJ2-3; the match to TRBD2 covers 7 bases. This CDR3 region has 17 residues. CDR1 is LNHNV, CDR2 YYDKDF, per germline (reference sequence). CDR3: CAASYLGEGVSTDTQYF. CDR3 DNA sequence: TGTGCCGCCAGCTACCTAGGGGAGGGAGTTAGCACAGATACGCAGTATTTT. Combining the CDR3 with reference TRBV15 and TRBJ2-3 gives the whole variable domain DAMVIQNPRYQVTQFGKPVTLSCSQTLNHNVMYWYQQKSSQAPKLLFHYYDKDFNNEADTPDNFQSRRPNTSFCFLDIRSPGLGDTAMYLCAASYLGEGVSTDTQYFGPGTRLTVL.

V usage is TRBV27 and J usage is TRBJ2-1, with TRBD1 identical over 7 bases. The CDR3 covers 15 residues. CDR1 is MNHEY and CDR2 is SMNVEV in the germline V gene (reference sequence). V dropped 8 bases and J dropped 0; count of bases not matched to a gene: 7. The CDR3 loop is CASESRDSSYNEQFF. As DNA, the CDR3 is TGTGCCAGCGAGAGCCGGGACAGCTCCTACAATGAGCAGTTCTTC.

This clonotype was seen more than once but under ten times. The genes are TRBV6-4 and TRBJ2-1; TRBD2 is a possible D gene (6 bases). The germline V gene encodes CDR1 MRHNA and CDR2 SNTAGT. Between the trimmed V and J ends, which lost 2 bases and 1 base, there was a span of 12 bases. The CDR3 has 16 residues. The CDR3 region has the DNA TGTGCCAGCAGTGACGAAGGAGGGAAGTCCTACAATGAGCAGTTCTTC. Its translation: CASSDEGGKSYNEQFF.

In its sample, this clonotype was seen many times. The chain combines TRBV20-1 with TRBJ1-4; tentatively, D is TRBD1 (6 bases). V was clipped by 1 base and J by 7 bases, with 22 bases between them. CDR3 length: 17 amino acids. The germline CDR1 and CDR2 sequences are DFQATT and SNEGSKA (reference sequence). CDR3 in amino acids: CSARGQEVDTMGEKLFF. The CDR3 nucleotides read TGCAGTGCTAGAGGACAGGAAGTGGACACTATGGGTGAAAAACTGTTTTTT.

This clonotype has more than one count but fewer than ten. A single base separates this from a much larger clone, so it may be a read error. The genes are TRBV12-3 or TRBV12-4 and TRBJ1-4; D not certain. The CDR3 spans 14 residues. The V and J ends lost 7 bases and 8 bases respectively, with 17 bases between them. The CDR3 DNA reads TGTGCCAGCAACCACGGCCCGGCTCGGGAAAAACTGTTTTTT. Translated, it gives CASNHGPAREKLFF.

The chain has TRBV20-1 and TRBJ2-1; 12 bases align to TRBD2. This CDR3 has 15 residues. The junction had 10 bases not matched to a gene; V was cut back by 6 bases and J by 7 bases. CDR1 and CDR2 from the germline V gene are DFQATT and SNEGSKA (reference sequence). Here the CDR3 reads CSAYGTSGGLNEQFF. The CDR3 coding sequence is TGCAGTGCCTACGGAACTAGCGGGGGGCTGAATGAGCAGTTCTTC.

This rearrangement joins TRBV27 to TRBJ1-1; weak D call: TRBD1 (5 bases). CDR1 and CDR2 from the germline V gene are MNHEY and SMNVEV (reference sequence). This CDR3 is built from 14 residues. Trimming shortened V by 4 bases and J by 3 bases, and 12 bases separated the two germline ends. The CDR3 region is CASSWMGRDTEAFF. DNA of the CDR3: TGTGCCAGCAGTTGGATGGGCAGGGACACTGAAGCTTTCTTT.

The CDR3 region is CASSGRVNQPQHF. The DNA for the CDR3 is TGCGCCAGCAGTGGTAGGGTGAATCAGCCCCAGCATTTT. The chain is built from TRBV10-2 and TRBJ1-5; D is uncertain. CDR3 size: 13 residues. V was clipped by 4 bases and J by 4 bases, with 8 bases between them. Germline CDR1 is WSHSY and CDR2 is SAAADI.